This entry concerns a single TCR beta chain. Using its own MiXCR run on the RT-PCR reads, TCRdb lists one record per CDR3 protein. The table has roughly 700,000 distinct CDR3 sequences, about 15% seen once. This sample is drawn from a study of response to subunit inactivated influenza vaccine. CDR3 length: 10 amino acids. CDR1 SGHVS and CDR2 FQNEAQ come from the germline V gene. Trimming removed 8 bases from V and 9 bases from J, with 8 bases in between. The sample was PBMCs from blood, taken roughly 15 days before vaccination. The chain has TRBV7-8 and TRBJ2-1, with D perhaps matching TRBD1 or TRBD2 (5 bases each). This sequence originates from a man in his fifties who received an inactivated influenza vaccine. CDR3 amino acids: CASAGSEQFF. DNA for the CDR3: TGTGCCAGCGCAGGGAGTGAGCAGTTCTTC.